This entry describes one T cell receptor (beta chain). Its antigen is unknown. No base quality information exists; no much larger clone differs at one position. This sample stems from a study of blood T cell repertoires in COVID-19 (dated by TCRdb to 2020 to 2022). About the investigation overall: The collaborator samples originated in the United States, Italy and Spain and spanned the acute and convalescent phases of COVID-19. The samples were drawn from two sources: the first 160 participants of the ongoing ImmuneRACE study, and fewer than 1,500 subjects contributed by 6 global collaborators. Where available, HLA class I and class II types were obtained from metadata supplied by the sample provider rather than from assay-based typing. The prospective study material was composed of cDNA or gDNA derived from T cells, B-cell-depleted T cells, or PBMCs. The repertoires were released in a freely available public database intended as a resource for research on the immune response to SARS-CoV-2. Subjects who had been exposed to COVID-19, were actively infected with it, or had recovered from it provided the deeply sampled blood TCRbeta repertoires that made up the dataset. Sample metadata almost always included a de-identified subject ID, COVID-19 status, age in years and sex. What the research found in general, with its limitations: Clinical and demographic metadata were provided uncurated, with the amount varying by source and participant.

Whole blood was collected in K2EDTA tubes by collaborating institutions according to the institutions' own protocols. Collaborator samples were shipped for TCRbeta analysis as frozen whole blood, isolated PBMCs, or DNA extracted from either sample type. TCRbeta CDR3 regions were amplified from genomic DNA by means of the immunoSEQ Assay, a bias-controlled multiplex PCR. From the authors' description of their analysis: The number of nucleated cells in each sample was estimated by amplification of reference gene primers within the assay. Sequence reads were collapsed and filtered to measure the absolute abundance of every unique TCRbeta CDR3 rearrangement. For each sample, productive Simpson clonality was calculated as the square root of Simpson's diversity index over productive rearrangements. TCRdb took this table from immuneACCESS and kept in-frame rearrangements with V and J called. Such tables lack part of the clones; where checked against another copy, unresolved V genes explain under half of the gap, and the rest is unexplained. V, J and clone size are those of that table, while D and trimming were read from the DNA. In this sample the table shows around 200,000 clones, around 90% of which occur a single time. Clones ranked in the top ten supply 2.5% to 3.5% of the sample.

Trimmed from V: 3 bases; trimmed from J: 5 bases; junction bases lacking a gene match: 4. The CDR3 holds 14 amino acids from the cysteine to the phenylalanine. The read is trimmed to its CDR3 DNA, 42 bases read in frame from base 1. CDR1 and CDR2 (DFQATT, SNEGSKA) derive from the germline V gene (reference sequence). The sample comprised peripheral blood. The sequence joins TRBV20-1 to TRBJ2-1; 10 bases in between match TRBD1. The receptor's source is a man between 35 and 55 years old with active or convalescent COVID-19. The CDR3 sequence is CSASPGTGDNEQFF. In nucleotide form, the sequence is TGCAGTGCTAGTCCCGGGACAGGGGACAATGAGCAGTTCTTC.